There are a few counts of the clone carrying this T cell receptor (beta chain). The V gene lost 4 bases and the J gene lost 8 bases, with 15 bases spanning the gap. Looked up from germline, CDR1 is LNHNV and CDR2 is YYDKDF (reference sequence). The length of the CDR3 is 14 residues. This sample was included in a study of blood T cell repertoires in COVID-19. Background on the study: COVID-19 samples collected from the United States, Italy and Spain covered acute and convalescent phases. T cells, B-cell-depleted T cells, or PBMCs provided the cDNA or gDNA that served as material.

Per the original methods: Reference gene primer amplification gave estimated nucleated cell counts. Libraries were prepared by immunoSEQ multiplex PCR; TCRdb keeps only in-frame clonotypes and omits some of them. V and J calls plus clone size are reproduced from that table; the DNA served to infer D and trimming. The top ten clones hold about 1.9% of a sample with approximately 170,000 clones, roughly nine tenths of them seen once. The chain employs TRBV15 and TRBJ2-1; TRBD2 might be the D (6 bases). Sample: peripheral blood. The sequence was collected from a man aged 18 to 30 who had recovered from COVID-19. The CDR3 here is CATSTGSWGDEQFF. The CDR3 DNA follows: TGTGCCACCAGCACAGGGTCCTGGGGGGATGAGCAGTTCTTC.